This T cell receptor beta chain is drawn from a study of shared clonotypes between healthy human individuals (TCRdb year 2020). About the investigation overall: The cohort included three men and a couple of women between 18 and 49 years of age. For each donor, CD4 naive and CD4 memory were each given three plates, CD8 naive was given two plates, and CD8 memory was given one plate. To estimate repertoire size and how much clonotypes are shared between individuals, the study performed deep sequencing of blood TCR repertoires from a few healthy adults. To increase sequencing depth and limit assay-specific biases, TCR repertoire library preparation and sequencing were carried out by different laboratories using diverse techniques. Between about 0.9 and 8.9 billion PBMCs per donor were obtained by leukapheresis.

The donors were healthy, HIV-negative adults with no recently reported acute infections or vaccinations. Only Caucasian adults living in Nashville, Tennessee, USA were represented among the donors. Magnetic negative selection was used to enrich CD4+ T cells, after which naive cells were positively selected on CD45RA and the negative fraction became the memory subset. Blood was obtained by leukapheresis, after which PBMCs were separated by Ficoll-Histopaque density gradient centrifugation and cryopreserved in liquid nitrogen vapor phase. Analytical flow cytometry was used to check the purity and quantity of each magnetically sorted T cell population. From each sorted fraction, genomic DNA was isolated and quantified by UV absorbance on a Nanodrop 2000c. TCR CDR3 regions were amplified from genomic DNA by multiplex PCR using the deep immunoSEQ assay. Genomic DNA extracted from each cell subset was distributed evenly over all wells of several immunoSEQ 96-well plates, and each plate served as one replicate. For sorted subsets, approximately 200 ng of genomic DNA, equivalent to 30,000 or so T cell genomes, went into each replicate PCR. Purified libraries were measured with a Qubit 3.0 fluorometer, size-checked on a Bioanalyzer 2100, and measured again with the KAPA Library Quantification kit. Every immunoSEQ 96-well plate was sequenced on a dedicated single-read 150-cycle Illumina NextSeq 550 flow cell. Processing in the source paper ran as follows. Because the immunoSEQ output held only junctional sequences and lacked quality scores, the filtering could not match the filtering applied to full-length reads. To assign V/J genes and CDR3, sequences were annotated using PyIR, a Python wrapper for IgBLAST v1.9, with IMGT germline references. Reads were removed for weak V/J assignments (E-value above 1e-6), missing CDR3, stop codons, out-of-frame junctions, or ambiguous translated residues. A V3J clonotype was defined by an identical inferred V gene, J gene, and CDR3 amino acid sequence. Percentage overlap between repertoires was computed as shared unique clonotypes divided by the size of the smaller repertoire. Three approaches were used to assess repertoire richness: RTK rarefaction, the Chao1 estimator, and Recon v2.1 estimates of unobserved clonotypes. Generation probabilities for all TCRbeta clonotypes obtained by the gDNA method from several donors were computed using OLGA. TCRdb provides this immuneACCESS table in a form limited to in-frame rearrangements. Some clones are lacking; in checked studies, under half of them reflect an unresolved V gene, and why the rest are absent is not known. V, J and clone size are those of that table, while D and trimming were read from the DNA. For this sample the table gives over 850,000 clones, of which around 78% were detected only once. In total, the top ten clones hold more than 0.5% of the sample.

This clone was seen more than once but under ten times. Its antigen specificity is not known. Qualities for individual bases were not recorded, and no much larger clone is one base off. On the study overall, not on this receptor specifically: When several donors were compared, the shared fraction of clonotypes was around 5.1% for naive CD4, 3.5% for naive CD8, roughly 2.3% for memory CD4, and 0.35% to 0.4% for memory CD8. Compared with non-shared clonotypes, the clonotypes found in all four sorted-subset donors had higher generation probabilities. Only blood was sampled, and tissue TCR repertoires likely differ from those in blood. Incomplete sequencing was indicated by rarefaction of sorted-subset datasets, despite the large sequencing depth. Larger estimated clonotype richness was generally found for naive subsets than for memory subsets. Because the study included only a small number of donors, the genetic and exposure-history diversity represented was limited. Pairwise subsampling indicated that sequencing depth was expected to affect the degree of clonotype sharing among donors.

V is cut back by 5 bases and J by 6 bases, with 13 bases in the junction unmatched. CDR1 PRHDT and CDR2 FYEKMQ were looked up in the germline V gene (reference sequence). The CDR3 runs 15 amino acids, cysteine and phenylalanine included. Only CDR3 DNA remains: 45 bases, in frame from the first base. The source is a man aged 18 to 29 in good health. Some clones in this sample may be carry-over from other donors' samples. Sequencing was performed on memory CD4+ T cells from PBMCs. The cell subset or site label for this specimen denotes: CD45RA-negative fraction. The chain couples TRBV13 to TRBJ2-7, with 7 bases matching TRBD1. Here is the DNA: TGTGCCAGCAGCCGAGGGGGCAGGGTCCCCCTCGAGCAGTACTTC. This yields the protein CASSRGGRVPLEQYF.